Below, 32 T cell receptor beta chains from the same sample are listed, as sequenced in a study of cytomegalovirus exposure and HLA in healthy donors. Primers included in the PCR were 60 Vbeta and 13 Jbeta primers. Data came from immunoSEQ multiplex PCR; TCRdb stores just in-frame clones and leaves some out. The listing records 100,000 to 150,000 clones. The sequenced sample was PBMCs. These receptors came from a woman in her thirties or forties in good health and CMV-seronegative.

This clone registers large by frequency. The chain's CDR3 is CASSFFQGPQETQYF. For the CDR3, the DNA is TGTGCCAGCAGCTTTTTCCAGGGCCCTCAAGAGACCCAGTACTTC. The chain is built from TRBV7-9 and TRBJ2-5, with D maybe TRBD1 (5 bases). The CDR3 has 15 residues. CDR1 and CDR2 (germline): SEHNR, FQNEAQ (reference sequence). V dropped 3 bases and J dropped 2 bases, with 13 bases sitting between them.

V usage is TRBV5-1 and J usage is TRBJ1-2; TRBD1 agrees at 9 bases. In germline, CDR1 is SGHRS, CDR2 YFSETQ. J gave up 6 bases and V 4 bases, and 4 bases lay outside the gene matches. The CDR3 runs 13 residues. CDR3 sequence (DNA): TGCGCCAGCAGCCTGGGACAGGGCGATGGCTACACCTTC. Protein product: CASSLGQGDGYTF.

The chain links TRBV9 to TRBJ2-5, with unresolved D. V shed 2 bases and J shed 0 bases, with 5 bases lying between them. The CDR3 runs to 13 residues. Germline CDR1 reads SGDLS; CDR2 reads YYNGEE. CDR3 sequence: CASSVGNQETQYF. The CDR3 coding sequence is TGTGCCAGCAGCGTCGGTAACCAAGAGACCCAGTACTTC.

The rearrangement joins TRBV5-5 to TRBJ1-5; TRBD1 matches 8 bases. V was clipped by 4 bases and J by 5 bases; unmatched bases: 8. Germline lookup yields CDR1 SGHKS and CDR2 YYEKEE (reference sequence). This CDR3 contains 15 residues. CDR3 region: CASSTDRELDQPQHF. CDR3 DNA: TGTGCCAGCAGCACGGACAGGGAATTGGATCAGCCCCAGCATTTT.

The chain is built from TRBV5-1 and TRBJ2-3; 10 positions agree with TRBD2. This CDR3 spans 17 amino acids. V was clipped by 5 bases and J by 5 bases; unmatched bases: 14. Germline V CDR1 and CDR2: SGHRS, YFSETQ. CDR3 DNA: TGCGCCAGCAGGGTGGGCCTAGCGGGGGCTAGCGGAGATACGCAGTATTTT. It yields the protein CASRVGLAGASGDTQYF.

The chain carries TRBV7-2 and TRBJ2-6, with D possibly being TRBD1 (5 bases). The CDR3 sequence is 16 residues long. With 4 bases removed from V and 4 bases from J, the gap between germline ends came to 14 bases. Germline V CDR1 and CDR2: SGHTA, FQGNSA. The CDR3 DNA is TGTGCCAGCAGCTACGTAGGGGTTACCGGGGCCAACGTCCTGACTTTC. Translated, it gives CASSYVGVTGANVLTF.

The rearrangement joins TRBV9 to TRBJ2-2; 9 nucleotides line up with TRBD1. The CDR3 runs to 16 residues. The germline V gene encodes CDR1 SGDLS and CDR2 YYNGEE. V lost 0 bases to trimming and J lost 5 bases; unmatched junction nucleotides: 5. The CDR3 loop is CASSVADRGITGELFF. CDR3 nucleotides: TGTGCCAGCAGCGTAGCGGACAGGGGAATTACCGGGGAGCTGTTTTTT.

This chain joins TRBV5-4 and TRBJ1-2, with D perhaps TRBD1 (5 bases). V was trimmed by 0 bases and J by 6 bases, leaving 21 bases between them. This CDR3 is 17 amino acids long. Germline V lookup: CDR1 SGHNT, CDR2 YYREEE (reference sequence). The CDR3 sequence is CASSLVTWFGAEDGYTF. CDR3 DNA: TGTGCCAGCAGCTTGGTTACGTGGTTTGGGGCAGAAGATGGCTACACCTTC.

This chain joins TRBV4-3 and TRBJ1-2; the D is unclear. This CDR3 is 15 amino acids long. V lost 0 bases and J 4 bases, leaving 12 bases between the germline ends. From germline, CDR1 is LGHNA and CDR2 YSLEER. The CDR3: CASSQERAQTYGYTF. The CDR3 region has the DNA TGCGCCAGCAGCCAAGAGAGGGCCCAGACCTATGGCTACACCTTC.

The rearrangement links TRBV10-1 to TRBJ1-1, with 8 nucleotides matching TRBD1. V was pared by 4 bases and J by 4 bases, with 8 bases of the junction left unmatched. This CDR3 region has 15 residues. Germline loops: CDR1 WNHNN, CDR2 SYGVQD (reference sequence). CDR3 nucleotide sequence: TGCGCCAGCAGTGGGGGGGGACAGGAGTGCACTGAAGCTTTCTTT. It encodes CASSGGGQECTEAFF.

CDR3 sequence reads: CASSPGEISHYEQYV. The CDR3 region has the DNA TGTGCCAGCTCACCAGGGGAGATATCCCACTACGAGCAGTACGTC. The gene calls are TRBV18 and TRBJ2-7, with D possibly TRBD2 on 5 matching bases. Germline CDR1 is KGHSH and CDR2 is LQKENI. V was cut by 2 bases and J by 3 bases, with 14 bases left in between. CDR3 size: 15 residues.

The rearrangement links TRBV9 to TRBJ1-3, with D possibly being TRBD1 (5 bases). The V end was cut by 0 bases, the J end by 5 bases, with 9 bases between. This CDR3 comprises 14 residues. In germline, CDR1 is SGDLS, CDR2 YYNGEE. CDR3 amino acids: CASSVEGERNTIYF. The CDR3 DNA reads as TGTGCCAGCAGCGTAGAAGGGGAACGAAACACCATATATTTT.

The chain is built from TRBV7-2 and TRBJ2-7, with D perhaps matching TRBD2 (7 bases). The CDR3 is made up of 19 amino acids. Trimming pared 5 bases from V and 2 bases from J, leaving 28 bases between. The germline gives CDR1 SGHTA, CDR2 FQGNSA. The CDR3, as DNA: TGTGCCAGCAGCCCCCAGGCCGGAGGGGGGACTACCGGGGCCTACGAGCAGTACTTC. Protein: CASSPQAGGGTTGAYEQYF.

V gene TRBV19 combines with J gene TRBJ1-3; D gene uncertain. This CDR3 is built from 16 residues. Trimming cost V 5 bases and J 4 bases, with 18 bases left between them. Germline V gene data show CDR1 as LNHDA and CDR2 as SQIVND (reference sequence). CDR3 loop: CASSRYGRAAGNTIYF. The CDR3 nucleotides are TGTGCCAGTAGTCGATACGGGCGGGCGGCAGGAAACACCATATATTTT.

This chain joins TRBV11-2 and TRBJ2-7, with 7 bases lining up with TRBD1. Losses at the gene ends were 5 bases for V and 3 bases for J; bases not matched to a gene: 10. Germline CDR1 SGHAT, CDR2 FQNNGV. The CDR3 is 15 amino acids. The chain's CDR3 is CASSPSYTGDYEQYF. For the CDR3, the DNA is TGTGCCAGCAGCCCAAGTTATACAGGGGACTACGAGCAGTACTTC.

The rearrangement joins TRBV6-1 to TRBJ1-2; D unresolved. Trimming stripped 0 bases from V and 5 bases from J, with 13 bases between. CDR1 MNHNS and CDR2 SASEGT come from the germline V gene. The CDR3 has 15 residues. The CDR3 region has the DNA TGTGCCAGCAGTGAAGCTTCGTGGGCAGAGTATGGCTACACCTTC. Translation: CASSEASWAEYGYTF.

The V call is TRBV6-5, the J call TRBJ2-1, with no clear D. The CDR3 loop spans 13 amino acids. Germline V lookup: CDR1 MNHEY, CDR2 SVGAGI. V was shortened by 6 bases and J by 3 bases, with 9 bases between the two germline ends. DNA of the CDR3: TGTGCCAGCAGCCTCCGGTACTACAATGAGCAGTTCTTC. It specifies CASSLRYYNEQFF.

The CDR3 region is CSVSQGTTSGNTIYF. The CDR3 DNA is TGCAGCGTTTCTCAAGGTACTACCTCTGGAAACACCATATATTTT. This chain uses TRBV29-1 with TRBJ1-3; D gene uncertain. CDR3 length equals 15 residues. Trimming took 5 bases from V and 0 from J, leaving 14 bases between them. Germline values: CDR1 SQVTM, CDR2 ANQGSEA.

J is TRBJ2-3 and V is TRBV5-6; a possible D gene is TRBD1 (5 bases). This CDR3 region has 15 residues. CDR1 is SGHDT, CDR2 YYEEEE, per germline. V was trimmed by 1 base and J by 4 bases, leaving 13 bases between them. CDR3 loop: CASSLTGPRPDTQYF. Here the CDR3 DNA reads TGTGCCAGCAGCTTGACAGGACCTAGGCCAGATACGCAGTATTTT. The entire variable domain, with the rest obtained from reference TRBV5-6 and TRBJ2-3, is as follows: DAGVTQSPTHLIKTRGQQVTLRCSPKSGHDTVSWYQQALGQGPQFIFQYYEEEERQRGNFPDRFSGHQFPNYSSELNVNALLLGDSALYLCASSLTGPRPDTQYFGPGTRLTVL.

The chain couples TRBV19 to TRBJ1-3; D unresolved. The CDR3 is 14 amino acids. Germline lookup yields CDR1 LNHDA and CDR2 SQIVND (reference sequence). The V and J ends lost 8 bases and 8 bases respectively, with 19 bases between them. The CDR3 sequence: CASASRGVGHTIYF. CDR3 bases: TGTGCCAGTGCCTCCCGGGGAGTCGGGCACACCATATATTTT. Full variable domain (remainder filled in from reference TRBV19 and TRBJ1-3): DGGITQSPKYLFRKEGQNVTLSCEQNLNHDAMYWYRQDPGQGLRLIYYSQIVNDFQKGDIAEGYSVSREKKESFPLTVTSAQKNPTAFYLCASASRGVGHTIYFGEGSWLTVV.

The V call is TRBV10-3, the J call TRBJ1-4, with 12 bases fitting TRBD1. Trimming at V came to 5 bases and at J to 5 bases, leaving 3 bases not matched to a gene. From germline, CDR1 is ENHRY and CDR2 SYGVKD. The CDR3 runs to 15 residues. As DNA, the CDR3 is TGTGCCATCAGTAAGGGGACAGGGGGCAATGAAAAACTGTTTTTT. Translation: CAISKGTGGNEKLFF.

The chain employs TRBV7-2 and TRBJ1-1; no clear D gene. Germline assignment: CDR1 SGHTA and CDR2 FQGNSA. The ends were cut back, 5 bases at V and 4 bases at J, with 20 bases in the middle. The CDR3 runs 16 residues. The CDR3, as DNA: TGTGCCAGCAGCCCCGGCGAAATCAAAGGGAGCACTGAAGCTTTCTTT. It encodes CASSPGEIKGSTEAFF.

The CDR3 region is CASSSRGGPGYEQYF. The CDR3 nucleotides are TGTGCCAGCAGTTCCCGCGGGGGGCCAGGGTACGAGCAGTACTTC. The J gene is TRBJ2-7, the V gene TRBV28, with TRBD2 identical over 8 bases. Germline values: CDR1 MDHEN, CDR2 SYDVKM. With V trimmed by 4 bases and J by 4 bases, 9 bases remained unmatched. The length of the CDR3 is 15 residues.

This chain uses TRBV7-9 with TRBJ1-1, with D uncertain. The CDR3 sequence is 16 residues long. The V gene lost 0 bases and the J gene lost 6 bases, with 17 bases spanning the gap. Germline V gene data show CDR1 as SEHNR and CDR2 as FQNEAQ (reference sequence). CDR3 sequence: CASSLALTALDPEAFF. The CDR3 bases are TGTGCCAGCAGCTTAGCTCTTACAGCCTTAGACCCTGAAGCTTTCTTT.

V usage is TRBV5-1 and J usage is TRBJ2-5; D possibly corresponds to TRBD1 (6 bases). The V and J ends lost 0 bases and 3 bases respectively, with 6 bases between them. The CDR3 is made up of 13 amino acids. The germline V gene has CDR1 SGHRS and CDR2 YFSETQ. The CDR3 spells CASSLEGEETQYF. As DNA, the CDR3 is TGCGCCAGCAGCTTGGAGGGGGAAGAGACCCAGTACTTC.

The rearrangement uses TRBV10-3 and TRBJ2-5, with 7 bases fitting TRBD1. Unmatched junction bases numbered 4, after V lost 4 bases and J lost 5 bases. The V gene's germline CDR1 is ENHRY and CDR2 SYGVKD. The CDR3 extends over 13 amino acids. The CDR3 protein is CAISGQGWETQYF. The CDR3 nucleotides are TGTGCCATCAGTGGACAGGGCTGGGAGACCCAGTACTTC.

The chain carries TRBV5-1 and TRBJ1-4; D ambiguous. The CDR3 is 16 residues long. Germline CDR1 is SGHRS and CDR2 is YFSETQ. The V end was cut by 0 bases, the J end by 1 base, with 10 bases between. CDR3 in DNA: TGCGCCAGCAGCTTGGGGGCCCCGAGAACTAATGAAAAACTGTTTTTT. Amino acids: CASSLGAPRTNEKLFF.

This chain links TRBV19 with TRBJ1-2; the match to TRBD1 covers 7 bases. The CDR3 is made up of 15 amino acids. The germline CDR1 and CDR2 sequences are LNHDA and SQIVND (reference sequence). V gave up 5 bases and J gave up 1 base; unmatched junction bases: 7. CDR3 nucleotides: TGTGCCAGTAGTGAAGACAGGGTCATTAACTATGGCTACACCTTC. Residues: CASSEDRVINYGYTF.

This sequence joins TRBV6-4 and TRBJ2-6; 9 bases map to TRBD1. Losses at the gene ends were 4 bases for V and 1 base for J; bases not matched to a gene: 5. Germline V gives CDR1 MRHNA, CDR2 SNTAGT. CDR3 length equals 17 residues. CDR3 amino acids: CASSAAGTGSGANVLTF. CDR3 bases: TGTGCCAGCAGTGCCGCCGGGACAGGGTCTGGGGCCAACGTCCTGACTTTC.

The chain combines TRBV9 with TRBJ2-7; 7 bases are a match to TRBD1. Germline V gives CDR1 SGDLS, CDR2 YYNGEE. The CDR3 totals 15 residues. Losses at the gene ends were 0 bases for V and 0 bases for J; bases not matched to a gene: 3. In DNA, the CDR3 is TGTGCCAGCAGCGTAGGAGGGACAGTCTCCTACGAGCAGTACTTC. Protein sequence: CASSVGGTVSYEQYF.

This chain connects TRBV4-2 to TRBJ2-2; 7 bases match TRBD2. CDR1 is LGHNA, CDR2 YNFKEQ, per germline. The V and J ends lost 0 bases and 6 bases, in that order; junction bases with no gene match: 1. CDR3 length: 14 residues. The CDR3 loop reads CASSQEGGAGELFF. In DNA, the CDR3 is TGTGCCAGCAGCCAAGAGGGGGGGGCCGGGGAGCTGTTTTTT.

The chain recombines TRBV7-3 with TRBJ2-7; a possible D gene is TRBD1 (6 bases). V dropped 8 bases and J dropped 0 bases, with 14 bases sitting between them. The CDR3 runs 14 residues. The germline CDR1 and CDR2 sequences are SGHTA and FQGTGA. The CDR3 DNA follows: TGTGCCAGCCGTCTCCACAGGGACTCCTACGAGCAGTACTTC. Protein sequence: CASRLHRDSYEQYF.